The clone carrying this TCR beta chain turned up a few times. Its antigen is currently unknown. The data were taken from a study of shared clonotypes between healthy human individuals. Regarding the study as a whole: Genetic and exposure-history diversity was limited by the few donors.

The run depth of the assay was deep. It was across several immunoSEQ plates that each subset's genomic DNA was evenly split. TCRdb's copy holds only in-frame clones and misses some; the assay was immunoSEQ multiplex PCR. The repertoire holds about 520,000 clones, with roughly 80% as singletons. Genomic DNA for unsorted samples was obtained from around 97 million PBMCs. Sequencing was carried out using PBMCs. The clonotype was recovered from a woman aged 35 to 49 in good health. Some clones in this sample may be carry-over from other donors' samples.

The CDR3 DNA reads as TGTGCCAGCAGCTTTTCCGGGGTTTGGGGCTACACCTTC. This translates into CASSFSGVWGYTF. The rearrangement links TRBV5-5 to TRBJ1-2; D gene unclear. The CDR3 consists of 13 residues. Trimming cost V 2 bases and J 8 bases, with 13 bases left between them. Germline V gene data show CDR1 as SGHKS and CDR2 as YYEKEE (reference sequence).